This T cell receptor (beta chain) comes out of a study of blood T cell repertoires in COVID-19. Study-wide background: COVID-19 samples collected from the United States, Italy and Spain covered acute and convalescent phases. Sample material is recorded as cDNA or gDNA derived from T cells, B-cell-depleted T cells, or PBMCs.

Per the authors' pipeline: Reference gene primer amplification in the assay estimated nucleated cell counts. Measured with immunoSEQ multiplex PCR; TCRdb has only the in-frame clones, and not every one. Clone size and the V and J calls come from that table; the DNA yielded D and trimming. This table has some 240,000 clones, around 84% appearing once. Germline V gene data show CDR1 as MNHEY and CDR2 as SVGAGI. The CDR3 sequence is 15 residues long. Trimming stripped 7 bases from V and 6 bases from J, with 18 bases between. The sample taken for sequencing was peripheral blood. The receptor was derived from a woman aged 40-49 years who had recovered from COVID-19. The chain links TRBV6-5 to TRBJ2-2; D perhaps matches TRBD2 (7 bases). The CDR3 region is CASTVKGGTPGELFF. The CDR3, as DNA: TGTGCCAGCACCGTCAAGGGGGGGACCCCCGGGGAGCTGTTTTTT.